This T cell receptor (beta chain) was recorded in a study of beta chain features in type 1 diabetes (dated by TCRdb to 2016 to 2019). General notes on the study: Mean age, gender distribution, total cell number and subset yield did not differ between patients and healthy donors. A total of over 90,000,000 sorted cells were examined across all samples, and a strong correlation was observed between cell number per subset and RNA yield. The study compared TCRB repertoires of sorted circulating CD4+ T cell subsets between recently diagnosed type 1 diabetes patients and matched healthy donors. Regulatory and stem cell-like memory subsets were isolated from only 8 patients and roughly 8 healthy donors, whereas naive and central memory subsets came from all 28 donors.

From each donor, a single peripheral blood sample of 90 to 150 mL on average was drawn into heparinised tubes. Using a panel that included CD45RO, CCR7, CD25, CD127, CD95 and CD27, naive, central memory, regulatory and stem cell-like memory CD4+ T cells were sorted on a BD FACSAria II. Every sorted population had a purity above 95%. Right away, PBMCs were isolated by Lymphoprep density gradient centrifugation and were stained directly, with no culture step. So that batch effects would be minimized, each experiment stained and sorted samples in pairs, pairing one healthy donor with one patient. All of the isolated RNA was reverse transcribed with the High Capacity cDNA Reverse Transcription Kit, so expressed TCRB transcripts were sequenced. Naive, central memory and regulatory T cell samples underwent deep immunoSEQ sequencing, averaging around 4 million total reads per sample. After sorted cells were lysed in RLT buffer, RNA was extracted with DNase-treated RNeasy Micro or Mini kits, with the choice depending on cell number. To prevent cross-contamination, every cell subset was processed on its own, while patient and healthy donor samples were processed together. The immunoSEQ multiplex PCR was used to amplify TCRB sequences from cDNA, yielding 87-bp fragments that span the CDR3 region. The amplicons were sequenced using the Illumina HiSeq platform. The published analysis was carried out like this. PCR bias was corrected computationally using synthetic template baselines, and reads within Hamming distance 2 were collapsed, with unmergeable singletons discarded. Reads were aligned against IMGT so that V, D and J genes, CDR3 length and insertions or deletions at six rearrangement sites could be assigned. Within each subset, clonotype counts were normalized to the number of sorted cells before true diversity and Gini coefficients were calculated with the tcR R package. The overlap coefficient, calculated on TCRB nucleotide sequences, was used to measure repertoire sharing. Out-of-frame TCRB sequences from naive cells were analyzed to stand in for the pre-selection repertoire. Imported from immuneACCESS, the table was reduced by TCRdb to in-frame sequences with V and J called. These copies leave out some clones; in studies compared against another copy, an unresolved V gene accounts for under half, and the cause of the remainder is not known. V and J calls and clone size are as listed in that table; D and trimming were resolved from the DNA. Recorded for this sample are about 400,000 clones; roughly an eighth of them occurred a single time. The ten largest make up about 0.018% of the sample.

The cysteine opens and the phenylalanine closes a CDR3 of 15 amino acids. Solely the CDR3 DNA is kept, with 45 bases framed from the first base. Between the V and J ends, shortened by 0 bases and 9 bases respectively, the junction contains 17 bases. According to the germline V gene (reference sequence), CDR1 reads MNHNY and CDR2 reads SVGAGI. The study at large found these results: Shorter templates might have been favored by PCR, but patient and control samples were amplified and corrected together, so both groups would have been affected equally by any skew. At VDJ recombination sites, type 1 diabetes patients had fewer insertions and more deleted nucleotides, which implies abnormalities in thymic rearrangement. Type 1 diabetes patients showed a moderate but significant shortening of TCRB CDR3 length in all four CD4+ subsets. Naive, central memory and regulatory TCRB repertoires appeared more similar among patients than among healthy donors. Because cDNA was sequenced instead of genomic DNA, activated cells with high expression could be over-represented, although the groups did not differ in activation or CD3 levels. Only small numbers of individuals were included in the HLA sub-analyses, which left unresolved whether HLA type had any influence on TCRB rearrangement.

Regarding this clone: It has no known antigen specificity. It has no much larger one-base neighbor in the sample; base qualities were not kept.

Recombination joined TRBV6-6 with TRBJ1-2, with TRBD1 perhaps the D gene, on 6 matching bases. The source of this sequence is a man aged 18 to 30 in good health. The sequenced sample consisted of naive CD4+ T cells from blood. Read against the paper, the sample's cell subset or site label means: true naive CD4+ T cells. The nucleotide sequence is given as TGTGCCAGCAGTTACTCGGACGGACAGTTTCTGAGCTACACCTTC. Its protein is CASSYSDGQFLSYTF.